The 13 T cell receptor beta chains in this list originate from one sample, sequenced in a study of vaccination effects on CD4 cells after COVID-19. Repertoires were generated with immunoSEQ multiplex PCR, while TCRdb's copy carries only in-frame clones and drops some. Of about 46,000 clones in the sample, nearly 75% are singletons; the top ten hold 5% to 5.5%. Cells that had been cultured for nine to eleven days were the source of isolated CD4+ T cells. This person's SARS-CoV-2 infection, confirmed by PCR, occurred between March and December 2020. Participants were given two doses of BNT162b2 or mRNA-1273 vaccine. The antigens for these receptors are not known. The material was CD4+ T cells from PBMCs cultured without peptide, obtained after COVID-19 vaccination. Receptors were obtained from a human donor who had a prior SARS-CoV-2 infection.

The table lists this clone with a few counts. The genes are TRBV7-8 and TRBJ1-3; D is unclear. The CDR3 covers 16 residues. V was cut by 5 bases and J by 4 bases, with 18 bases left in between. The germline V gene encodes CDR1 SGHVS and CDR2 FQNEAQ. CDR3 amino acids: CASSLSGGNLGNTIYF. Here the CDR3 DNA reads TGTGCCAGCAGCCTCAGCGGAGGGAACTTGGGAAACACCATATATTTT.

The V and J genes are TRBV7-9 and TRBJ1-2; D is perhaps TRBD1 (6 bases). V was clipped by 5 bases and J by 0 bases, with 10 bases between them. The CDR3 runs to 14 residues. Per germline, CDR1 SEHNR and CDR2 FQNEAQ (reference sequence). CDR3 DNA sequence: TGTGCCAGCAGCGCCCCAGGGGCTAACTATGGCTACACCTTC. The encoded protein is CASSAPGANYGYTF.

With regard to this clone: An end of the junction differs from the germline gene, which may be a read error. The sample holds other DNA sequences that translate to the same CDR3. The chain uses TRBV6-5 and TRBJ1-2; D is unclear. The V gene's germline CDR1 is MNHEY and CDR2 SVGAGI. This CDR3 has 14 residues. Written as DNA, the CDR3 is TGTGCCAGCAGTTACACGGCCTCTAATTATGGCTACACCTTC. This sequence encodes CASSYTASNYGYTF.

This clone was picked up a small number of times. The gene calls are TRBV6-5 and TRBJ2-1; D could derive from TRBD1 or TRBD2 (5 bases each). The CDR3 consists of 15 residues. V was pared by 0 bases and J by 4 bases, with 10 bases between. The germline V gene has CDR1 MNHEY and CDR2 SVGAGI. This CDR3 reads CASSYSAGTYNEQFF. CDR3 coding DNA: TGTGCCAGCAGTTACTCGGCCGGGACGTACAATGAGCAGTTCTTC.

The rearrangement joins TRBV5-5 to TRBJ2-7; 9 positions match TRBD1. The CDR3 consists of 13 residues. V lost 3 bases and J lost 4; bases outside the gene matches: 2. Germline values: CDR1 SGHKS, CDR2 YYEKEE (reference sequence). The CDR3 spells CASSSGQGYEQYF. The CDR3 DNA sequence: TGTGCCAGCAGCTCGGGACAGGGATACGAGCAGTACTTC.

The chain links TRBV18 to TRBJ2-3; no definite D call. Between the trimmed V and J ends, which lost 1 base and 0 bases, there was a span of 5 bases. Germline values: CDR1 KGHSH, CDR2 LQKENI. This CDR3 spans 14 amino acids. This CDR3 is CASSPRQSTDTQYF. The CDR3 region has the DNA TGTGCCAGCTCACCACGACAAAGCACAGATACGCAGTATTTT. Full variable domain (rest looked up from reference TRBV18 and TRBJ2-3): NAGVMQNPRHLVRRRGQEARLRCSPMKGHSHVYWYRQLPEEGLKFMVYLQKENIIDESGMPKERFSAEFPKEGPSILRIQQVVRGDSAAYFCASSPRQSTDTQYFGPGTRLTVL.

The chain has TRBV12-3 or TRBV12-4 and TRBJ1-1, with D perhaps matching TRBD1 (5 bases). V shed 6 bases and J shed 3 bases, with 11 bases lying between them. The CDR3 runs to 13 residues. The CDR3 reads CASRTTEYTEAFF. The CDR3 DNA is TGTGCCAGCAGAACGACAGAATACACTGAAGCTTTCTTT.

The rearrangement uses TRBV7-2 and TRBJ2-3, with 8 bases aligning to TRBD1. In germline, CDR1 is SGHTA, CDR2 FQGNSA. Unmatched junction bases numbered 6, after V lost 3 bases and J lost 7 bases. CDR3 size: 14 residues. The DNA for the CDR3 is TGTGCCAGCAGCTTCGGGCAGGGGGCAAATACGCAGTATTTT. Protein product: CASSFGQGANTQYF.

CDR3 region: CASSARGQNEYNEQFF. For the CDR3, the DNA is TGTGCCAGCAGCGCCAGGGGCCAGAATGAGTACAATGAGCAGTTCTTC. The V gene is TRBV9, the J gene TRBJ2-1; weak D call: TRBD1 (6 bases). Trimming removed 3 bases at V and 4 bases at J, with 17 bases between. The CDR3 contains 16 residues. Germline V gives CDR1 SGDLS, CDR2 YYNGEE. Combining the CDR3 with reference TRBV9 and TRBJ2-1 gives the whole variable domain DSGVTQTPKHLITATGQRVTLRCSPRSGDLSVYWYQQSLDQGLQFLIQYYNGEERAKGNILERFSAQQFPDLHSELNLSSLELGDSALYFCASSARGQNEYNEQFFGPGTRLTVL.

The chain carries TRBV11-2 and TRBJ2-7; 7 bases are a match to TRBD1. CDR3 length equals 14 residues. After removal of 4 bases from V and 2 bases from J, the junction contained 5 bases not matched to a gene. Germline V gene data show CDR1 as SGHAT and CDR2 as FQNNGV. CDR3: CASSSTTGAYEQYF. Written as DNA, the CDR3 is TGTGCCAGCAGCTCCACTACAGGGGCCTACGAGCAGTACTTC.

This chain connects TRBV18 to TRBJ2-3; D remains unclear. Trimming pared 4 bases from V and 2 bases from J, leaving 7 bases between. The CDR3 contains 13 residues. Germline loops: CDR1 KGHSH, CDR2 LQKENI. CDR3 amino acids: CASSQANTDTQYF. CDR3 DNA: TGTGCCAGCTCACAAGCAAACACAGATACGCAGTATTTT.

The chain is built from TRBV6-2 or TRBV6-3 and TRBJ1-1; D uncertain. The germline V gene has CDR1 MNHEY and CDR2 SVGEGT. The CDR3 runs 16 residues. V lost 2 bases to trimming and J lost 1 base, with 14 bases between them. The CDR3 protein is CASSYRDGPRNTEAFF. In DNA, the CDR3 is TGTGCCAGCAGTTACAGGGATGGCCCCAGGAACACTGAAGCTTTCTTT.

V and J are TRBV6-6 and TRBJ2-4; D gene unclear. The germline V gene has CDR1 MNHNY and CDR2 SVGAGI (reference sequence). V lost 4 bases to trimming and J lost 8 bases, with 6 bases between them. The CDR3 covers 11 residues. Written as DNA, the CDR3 is TGTGCCAGCAGTTTTCGGGACATTCAGTACTTC. Amino acid sequence: CASSFRDIQYF.